Each of the 2 T cell receptor beta chains below was sequenced from the same sample in a study of memory CD8 T cells in hepatitis C reinfection. The table came from immunoSEQ multiplex PCR; TCRdb's copy has only in-frame clones and leaves some out. Seen here are around 47,000 clones, roughly 90% observed once, and the top ten hold 1% to 1.5%. Time point noted: peak reinfection, 3 to 8 weeks after reinfection detection. No in vitro expansion preceded TCR sequencing of the sorted cells. Sequenced sample: naive CD8+ T cells sorted from blood. The receptors shown here come from a man younger than 35 with hepatitis C virus infection.

This clone was picked up one time. This chain connects TRBV11-2 to TRBJ1-2, with TRBD1 matching 9 bases. The CDR3 length is 14 residues. V was pared by 6 bases and J by 4 bases, with 6 bases of the junction left unmatched. Germline assignment: CDR1 SGHAT and CDR2 FQNNGV. CDR3 in DNA: TGTGCCAGCAGTCAGGGACAGGGCCCCTATGGCTACACCTTC. Translated, it gives CASSQGQGPYGYTF.

This sequence joins TRBV7-6 and TRBJ2-2; weak D call: TRBD1 (6 bases). V lost 5 bases to trimming and J lost 2 bases, with 18 bases between them. CDR1 is SGHVS, CDR2 FNYEAQ, per germline. The CDR3 has 17 amino acids. The CDR3, as DNA: TGTGCCAGCAGCCCTTACGCCGGACAGATTAACACCGGGGAGCTGTTTTTT. The encoded protein is CASSPYAGQINTGELFF.